These T cell receptor beta chains were read from a single sample in a study of blood T cells in healthy people across ages. In TCRdb, the 5' RACE reads were re-called with MiXCR into one record per CDR3 protein. The sample lists around 790,000 distinct CDR3 sequences; 40% to 50% were seen once. Sequenced material: blood. The receptors here all came from a man aged 55 to 69 in good health. Each CDR3 is given with its conserved first and last residue. A D gene is named only where the DNA matches it firmly. Size tells how often a clone was seen (once, few, many) or the class of an expanded clone, and some rows leave it out.

d_call j_call clone_size v_call cdr3_aa cdr3_nt
- TRBJ2-1 - TRBV7-9 CASSLVVGINEQFF TGTGCCAGCAGCTTAGTAGTTGGGATCAATGAGCAGTTCTTC
- TRBJ2-3 - TRBV7-2 CASSPRAVQADTQYF TGTGCCAGCAGCCCAAGAGCGGTCCAAGCAGATACGCAGTATTTT
- TRBJ2-4 - TRBV10-2 CASSEGSFLNIQYF TGCGCCAGCAGTGAGGGGTCCTTTTTAAACATTCAGTACTTC
- TRBJ1-4 many TRBV18 CASSPPGRAEKLFF TGTGCCAGCTCACCACCGGGAAGGGCAGAAAAACTGTTTTTT
- TRBJ2-1 - TRBV3-1 CASSQRGTYNEQFF TGTGCCAGCAGCCAGCGAGGGACCTACAATGAGCAGTTCTTC
- TRBJ2-1 few TRBV6-2/TRBV6-3 CASSSNRISYNEQFF TGTGCCAGCAGTTCGAACAGAATTTCGTACAATGAGCAGTTCTTC
- TRBJ2-3 - TRBV7-2 CASSLADRTDTQYF TGTGCCAGCAGCTTAGCAGACCGCACAGATACGCAGTATTTT
- TRBJ1-6 - TRBV20-1 CSARDWNSPLHF TGCAGTGCTAGAGACTGGAATTCACCCCTCCACTTT
- TRBJ1-2 - TRBV7-2 CASSLVAAGRLYGYTF TGTGCCAGCAGCTTAGTAGCGGCAGGGAGGCTCTATGGCTACACCTTC
TRBD1 TRBJ1-2 - TRBV12-3/TRBV12-4 CASSPTGQGGYGYTF TGTGCCAGCAGTCCGACCGGACAGGGGGGATATGGCTACACCTTC
- TRBJ2-7 - TRBV6-6 CASSFRQGISYEQYF TGTGCCAGCAGTTTCCGTCAGGGAATCTCCTACGAGCAGTACTTC
- TRBJ2-6 - TRBV5-6 CASSSVQGSGANVLTF TGTGCCAGCAGCTCGGTACAGGGTTCTGGGGCCAACGTCCTGACTTTC
TRBD2 TRBJ2-1 few TRBV5-1 CASSTQQGLFNSGGMNEQFF TGCGCCAGCAGCACACAACAGGGCCTTTTTAATAGCGGGGGTATGAATGAGCAGTTCTTC
TRBD1 TRBJ1-5 once TRBV6-6 CASNRQGDQGNQPQHF TGTGCCAGTAATAGACAGGGGGACCAAGGGAATCAGCCCCAGCATTTT
- TRBJ2-3 - TRBV14 CASSHEQVRTDTQYF TGTGCCAGCAGCCACGAGCAGGTCCGCACAGATACGCAGTATTTT
- TRBJ2-5 - TRBV15 CATSLLVQETQYF TGTGCCACCAGCTTACTGGTCCAAGAGACCCAGTACTTC
- TRBJ2-7 many TRBV6-1 CASSEKAGGTYEQYF TGTGCCAGCAGTGAAAAGGCAGGGGGGACCTACGAGCAGTACTTC
TRBD2 TRBJ2-1 - TRBV11-2 CASSLVPSGGNNEQFF TGTGCCAGCAGCTTAGTCCCCAGCGGGGGGAACAATGAGCAGTTCTTC
TRBD1 TRBJ2-4 - TRBV3-1 CASSQAKGQKNIQYF TGTGCCAGCAGCCAAGCGAAGGGACAGAAAAACATTCAGTACTTC
- TRBJ2-1 - TRBV15 CATSYNNEQFF TGTGCCACCAGCTATAACAATGAGCAGTTCTTC
- TRBJ2-3 - TRBV6-5 CATTETRGTDTQYF TGTGCCACTACGGAGACTAGGGGTACAGATACGCAGTATTTT
TRBD2 TRBJ2-2 few TRBV11-2 CASSSKAGFANTGELFF TGTGCCAGCAGCAGTAAAGCGGGGTTCGCGAACACCGGGGAGCTGTTTTTT
TRBD1 TRBJ2-1 few TRBV7-2 CASTLEGQGNNEQFF TGTGCCAGCACCCTCGAGGGACAGGGGAACAATGAGCAGTTCTTC
- TRBJ1-6 - TRBV20-1 CSARDIAEGNNSPLHF TGCAGTGCTAGAGACATCGCTGAGGGGAATAATTCACCCCTTCACTTT
TRBD1 TRBJ2-5 - TRBV20-1 CSAGDRAGCGQYF TGCAGTGCGGGGGACAGGGCTGGGTGTGGGCAGTACTTC
- TRBJ1-2 few TRBV7-9 CASSLNVKLIYGYTF TGTGCCAGCAGCTTGAACGTCAAACTAATATATGGCTACACCTTC
- TRBJ2-2 - TRBV2 CASTLTGLTGELFF TGTGCCAGCACCCTTACAGGGCTCACCGGGGAGCTGTTTTTT
- TRBJ2-1 - TRBV6-2/TRBV6-3 CASSTPGRGLSYNEQFF TGTGCCAGCAGTACCCCTGGGCGGGGGCTGTCCTACAATGAGCAGTTCTTC
- TRBJ2-1 few TRBV12-3/TRBV12-4 CASSFWGAEGNEQFF TGTGCCAGCAGTTTCTGGGGGGCTGAAGGCAATGAGCAGTTCTTC
TRBD1 TRBJ1-2 many TRBV4-3 CASSRTGLGYTF TGCGCCAGCAGCCGGACAGGGCTTGGCTACACCTTC
TRBD2 TRBJ2-3 - TRBV20-1 CSSGTSGTDTQYF TGCAGCTCCGGGACTAGCGGCACAGATACGCAGTATTTT
- TRBJ1-2 once TRBV6-6 CASTLGQSRGYTF TGTGCCAGCACCTTAGGACAGTCCAGGGGCTACACCTTC
- TRBJ2-1 - TRBV10-3 CAIVAGQSNEQFF TGTGCCATAGTAGCGGGACAGAGTAATGAGCAGTTCTTC
TRBD2 TRBJ2-1 - TRBV20-1 CSASYRGGSYNEQFF TGCAGTGCTAGTTATCGGGGGGGCTCCTACAATGAGCAGTTCTTC
TRBD2 TRBJ2-5 - TRBV5-1 CASSPQRGVLETQYF TGCGCCAGCAGCCCACAGCGGGGGGTGCTTGAGACCCAGTACTTC
TRBD2 TRBJ2-7 - TRBV6-6 CASTERGPSYEQYF TGTGCCAGCACCGAGCGGGGGCCTTCCTACGAGCAGTACTTC
TRBD2 TRBJ2-3 few TRBV6-2/TRBV6-3 CASRLLAGYSTDTQYF TGTGCCAGCAGGCTTCTAGCGGGGTACAGCACAGATACGCAGTATTTT
TRBD1 TRBJ1-2 - TRBV30 CASDRGGPDYTF TGTGCCTCGGACAGGGGCGGCCCGGACTACACCTTC
- TRBJ2-7 - TRBV28 CATHSGQGWPYEQYF TGTGCCACCCACTCCGGCCAGGGATGGCCCTACGAGCAGTACTTC
- TRBJ2-6 - TRBV30 CAWSFGQTSGANVLTF TGTGCCTGGAGTTTCGGACAGACCTCTGGGGCCAACGTCCTGACTTTC